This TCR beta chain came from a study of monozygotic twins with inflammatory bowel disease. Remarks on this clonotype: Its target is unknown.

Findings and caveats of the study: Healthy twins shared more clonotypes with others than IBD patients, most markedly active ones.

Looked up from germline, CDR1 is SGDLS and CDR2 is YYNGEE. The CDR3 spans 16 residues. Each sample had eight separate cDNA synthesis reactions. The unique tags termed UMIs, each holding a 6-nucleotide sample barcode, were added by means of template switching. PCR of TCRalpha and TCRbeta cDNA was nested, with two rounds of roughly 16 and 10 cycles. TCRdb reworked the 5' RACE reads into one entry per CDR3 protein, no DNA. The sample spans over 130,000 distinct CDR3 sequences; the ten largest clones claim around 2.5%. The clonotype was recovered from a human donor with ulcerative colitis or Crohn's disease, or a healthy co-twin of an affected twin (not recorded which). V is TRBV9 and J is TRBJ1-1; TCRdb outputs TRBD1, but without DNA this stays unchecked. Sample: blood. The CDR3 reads CASSSPRDRLNTEAFF.